This TCR beta chain appears in the sequencing data of a study of CD8+ T cells in alopecia areata. Study outcomes and limitations: Baseline CD8+ expansion's link to response remains uncertain, as there was one nonresponder. Scalp sequencing captures resident alphabeta T cells of normal skin too. Many expanded lesional clones stayed in scalp and blood while on tofacitinib.

Sample treatment: oral pan-JAK inhibitor, 5-10 mg twice daily. Extracted RNA was reverse transcribed, and the resulting cDNA served as sequencing template. Clones were sequenced by immunoSEQ multiplex PCR, and TCRdb holds only the in-frame ones, with some missing. This table has tens of thousands of clones, 46% appearing once. The V end was cut by 3 bases, the J end by 6 bases, with 15 bases between. Germline CDR1 reads SEHNR; CDR2 reads FQNEAQ (reference sequence). The length of the CDR3 is 15 residues. Of note for this clone: Its specificity is unknown.

This receptor was obtained from a human donor with alopecia areata. The material was CD8+ T cells sorted from blood, obtained at roughly week 36, from a patient treated with tofacitinib. The chain uses TRBV7-9 and TRBJ2-1; perhaps D is TRBD1 or TRBD2 (5 bases each). The CDR3 DNA follows: TGTGCCAGCAGCTTCCGGGACGGCCAGCTCAATGAGCAGTTCTTC. It encodes CASSFRDGQLNEQFF.